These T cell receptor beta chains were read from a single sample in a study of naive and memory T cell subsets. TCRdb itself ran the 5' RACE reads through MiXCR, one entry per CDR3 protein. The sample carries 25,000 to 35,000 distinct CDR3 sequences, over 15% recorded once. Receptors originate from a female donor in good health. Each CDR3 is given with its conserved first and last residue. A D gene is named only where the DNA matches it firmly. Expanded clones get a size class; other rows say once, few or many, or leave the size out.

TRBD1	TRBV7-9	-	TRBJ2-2	TGTGCCAGCAGCTTAGTCACAGGGGACACCGGGGAGCTGTTTTTT	CASSLVTGDTGELFF
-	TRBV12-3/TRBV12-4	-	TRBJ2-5	TGTGCCAGCAGTTTGTCTGCCCCGAGACAGGCCATAGAGGGGGAGACCCAGTACTTC	CASSLSAPRQAIEGETQYF
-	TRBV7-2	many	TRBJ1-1	TGTGCCAGCAGCTTAGAACCGAACACTGAAGCTTTCTTT	CASSLEPNTEAFF
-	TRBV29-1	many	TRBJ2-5	TGCAGCGTTGCAGGGACCATTGAGACCCAGTACTTC	CSVAGTIETQYF
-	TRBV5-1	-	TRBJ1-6	TGCGCCAGCAGCTTGGATTCCGGGGGAGGTTCACCCCTCCACTTT	CASSLDSGGGSPLHF
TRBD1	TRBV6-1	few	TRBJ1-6	TGTGCCAGCAGTGAACACAGGGGGAATTCACCCCTCCACTTT	CASSEHRGNSPLHF
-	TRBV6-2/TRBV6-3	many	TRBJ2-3	TGTGCCAGCAGTCTACCCCGCGTAGGGCAGTATTTT	CASSLPRVGQYF
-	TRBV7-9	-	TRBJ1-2	TGTGCCAGCAGCTTAGAGGCGGCTAACTATGGCTACACCTTC	CASSLEAANYGYTF
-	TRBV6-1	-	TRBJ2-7	TGTGCCAGCAGTGAAGCGGTGCAGTCTGCAGTTTTACGAGGGCAGTACTTC	CASSEAVQSAVLRGQYF
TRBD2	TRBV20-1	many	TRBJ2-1	TGCAGTGCTCGAAGGACTAGCGGGGGGGATGAGCAGTTCTTC	CSARRTSGGDEQFF
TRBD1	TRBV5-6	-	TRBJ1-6	TGTGCCAGCAGCCGGGACAGGAGGTCACCCCTCCACTTT	CASSRDRRSPLHF
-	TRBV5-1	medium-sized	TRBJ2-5	TGCGCCAGCAGCTTGGCAGGGGAAAGAGAGACCCAGTACTTC	CASSLAGERETQYF
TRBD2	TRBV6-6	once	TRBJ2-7	TGTGCCAGCAGTTGGGGAGCGGGGGCTTCCTACGAGCAGTACTTC	CASSWGAGASYEQYF
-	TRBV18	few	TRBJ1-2	TGTGCCAGCTCCCCTTCGACCAGTACCCTTGGCTACACCTTC	CASSPSTSTLGYTF
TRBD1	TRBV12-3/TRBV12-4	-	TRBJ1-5	TGTGCCAGCAGTGTGACAGGGGGCGTCAGCAATCAGCCCCAGCATTTT	CASSVTGGVSNQPQHF
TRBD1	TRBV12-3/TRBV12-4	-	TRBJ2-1	TGTGCCAGCAGGGAGAGCGCAGGGGGCAATGAGCAGTTCTTC	CASRESAGGNEQFF
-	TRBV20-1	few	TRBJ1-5	TGCAGTGCACTCAAAGGGGGGGGCGTTCGCAATCAGCCCCAGCATTTT	CSALKGGGVRNQPQHF
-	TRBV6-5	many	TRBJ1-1	TGTGCCAGCCAAGACAGCCAGGGGCCGATGAACACTGAAGCTTTCTTT	CASQDSQGPMNTEAFF
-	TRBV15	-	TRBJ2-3	TGTGCCACCAGTACAGGGAGTAGCACAGATACGCAGTATTTT	CATSTGSSTDTQYF
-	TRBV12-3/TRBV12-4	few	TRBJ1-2	TGTGCCAGCAGTTCGCTGCTAGTAAACTATGGCTACACCTTC	CASSSLLVNYGYTF
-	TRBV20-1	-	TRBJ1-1	TGCAGTGCTAGGGGACGTAACACTGAAGCTTTCTTT	CSARGRNTEAFF
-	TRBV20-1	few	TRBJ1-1	TGCAGTGCTGCTAATCCCTCGAACACTGAAGCTTTCTTT	CSAANPSNTEAFF
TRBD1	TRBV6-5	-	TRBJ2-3	TGTGCCAGCAGCTACAGGGGGCGAGGGACAGATACGCAGTATTTT	CASSYRGRGTDTQYF